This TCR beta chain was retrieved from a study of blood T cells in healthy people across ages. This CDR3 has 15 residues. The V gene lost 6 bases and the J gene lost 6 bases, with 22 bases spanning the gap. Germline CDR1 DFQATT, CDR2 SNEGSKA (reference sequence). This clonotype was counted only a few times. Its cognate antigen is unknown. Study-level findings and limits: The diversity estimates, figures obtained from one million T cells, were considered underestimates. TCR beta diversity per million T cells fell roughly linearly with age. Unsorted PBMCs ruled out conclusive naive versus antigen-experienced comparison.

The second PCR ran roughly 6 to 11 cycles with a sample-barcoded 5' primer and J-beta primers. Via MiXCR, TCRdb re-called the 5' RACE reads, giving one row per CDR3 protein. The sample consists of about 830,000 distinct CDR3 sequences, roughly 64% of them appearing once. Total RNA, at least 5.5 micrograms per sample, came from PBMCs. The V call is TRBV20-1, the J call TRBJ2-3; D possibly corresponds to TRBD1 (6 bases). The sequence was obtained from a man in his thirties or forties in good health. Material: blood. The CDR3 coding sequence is TGCAGTGCCCCCGAACTGGACGGGACACAGGATACGCAGTATTTT. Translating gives CSAPELDGTQDTQYF.